Following are 29 T cell receptor beta chains from one sample sequenced in a study of CXCR3-negative and CXCR3-positive naive CD8 T cells. Whole-study findings and limits: CXCR3-positive naive cells had more hydrophobic TRB CDR3s than CXCR3-negative naive cells.

Their recognized antigens are unknown. Preparation of TRB cDNA libraries relied on 5' RACE carrying UMI labels. Reanalyzing the 5' RACE reads, TCRdb keeps one entry per CDR3 protein, without DNA. The sample holds over 100,000 distinct CDR3 sequences. The sequenced material came from naive CXCR3+ CD8+ T cells from blood. The sample's subset: CD45RO-CCR7+CD27+CD95- naive CD8+ T cells expressing CXCR3 (TNR3+). All receptors come from a human donor in good health. Some clones in this sample may be carry-over from other donors' samples.

The chain links TRBV7-9 to TRBJ2-7; the D call of TRBD1 rests on TCRdb alone, since no DNA is present to check it. Per germline, CDR1 SEHNR and CDR2 FQNEAQ (reference sequence). CDR3 length equals 13 residues. The CDR3: CASSPWDGYEQYF.

CDR3 sequence reads: CASSATGSYEQYF. The chain carries TRBV6-5 and TRBJ2-7; TCRdb calls TRBD2, which cannot be checked without DNA. Looked up from germline, CDR1 is MNHEY and CDR2 is SVGAGI. This CDR3 has 13 residues.

The chain joins TRBV12-3 or TRBV12-4 to TRBJ2-1; TCRdb indicates TRBD2, and absent DNA this call remains unverified. This CDR3 contains 16 residues. This CDR3 is CASSSQGRGTDNEQFF.

The V call is TRBV7-8, the J call TRBJ2-5; no DNA is available, so the TRBD2 call from TCRdb remains unchecked. CDR1 is SGHVS and CDR2 is FQNEAQ in the germline V gene. The CDR3 spans 16 residues. This CDR3 is CASSFPGLAKQETQYF.

V and J are TRBV20-1 and TRBJ2-2. This CDR3 contains 14 residues. CDR1 and CDR2 (germline): DFQATT, SNEGSKA (reference sequence). The CDR3 sequence: CSARDFIGTGELFF.

The chain employs TRBV15 and TRBJ2-1; the D gene TCRdb calls, TRBD1, cannot be checked with no DNA. Germline assignment: CDR1 LNHNV and CDR2 YYDKDF (reference sequence). The CDR3 extends over 13 amino acids. This CDR3 is CATSRDLGDEQFF.

The chain links TRBV12-3 or TRBV12-4 to TRBJ2-3; lacking DNA, the TRBD2 call made by TCRdb goes unchecked. This CDR3 is 16 amino acids long. The CDR3: CASSEGGGADRDTQYF.

The chain joins TRBV7-9 to TRBJ2-5; the TCRdb call, TRBD1, lacks DNA for checking. The CDR3 covers 12 residues. Germline loops: CDR1 SEHNR, CDR2 FQNEAQ (reference sequence). The CDR3 region is CASDRVMETQYF.

CDR3 region: CASSSDWYQETQYF. This chain uses TRBV7-6 with TRBJ2-5. CDR3 length: 14 residues. Germline V gene sequence: CDR1 SGHVS, CDR2 FNYEAQ. Supplemented by reference TRBV7-6 and TRBJ2-5, the full variable domain reads GAGVSQSPRYKVTKRGQDVALRCDPISGHVSLYWYRQALGQGPEFLTYFNYEAQQDKSGLPNDRFSAERPEGSISTLTIQRTEQRDSAMYRCASSSDWYQETQYFGPGTRLLVL.

This sequence joins TRBV7-7 and TRBJ2-5; checking the TCRdb D call of TRBD1 is not possible without DNA. The V gene's germline CDR1 is SSHAT and CDR2 FNYEAQ (reference sequence). The CDR3 is made up of 15 amino acids. CDR3 region: CASSPRDRGQETQYF.

The chain employs TRBV6-6 and TRBJ1-1. Germline V gene data show CDR1 as MNHNY and CDR2 as SVGAGI (reference sequence). The CDR3 has 13 amino acids. The CDR3 is CASSYLLDTEAFF.

V and J are TRBV19 and TRBJ2-1. This CDR3 spans 12 amino acids. Germline V gene data show CDR1 as LNHDA and CDR2 as SQIVND (reference sequence). The CDR3 is CASSIGTVEQFF. The full variable domain, rest sourced from reference TRBV19 and TRBJ2-1, is DGGITQSPKYLFRKEGQNVTLSCEQNLNHDAMYWYRQDPGQGLRLIYYSQIVNDFQKGDIAEGYSVSREKKESFPLTVTSAQKNPTAFYLCASSIGTVEQFFGPGTRLTVL.

V and J are TRBV6-2 or TRBV6-3 and TRBJ2-7; the D call from TCRdb, TRBD2, cannot be confirmed without DNA. CDR1 MNHEY and CDR2 SVGEGT come from the germline V gene. The CDR3 extends over 13 amino acids. This chain's CDR3 is CASTWGGSYEQYF.

The chain has TRBV14 and TRBJ2-3; there is no DNA to check the TCRdb D call of TRBD2. Per the germline V gene, CDR1 is SGHDN and CDR2 is FVKESK. The CDR3 is 15 residues long. The CDR3 spells CASSQSWRGADTQYF. Full variable domain (rest looked up from reference TRBV14 and TRBJ2-3): EAGVTQFPSHSVIEKGQTVTLRCDPISGHDNLYWYRRVMGKEIKFLLHFVKESKQDESGMPNNRFLAERTGGTYSTLKVQPAELEDSGVYFCASSQSWRGADTQYFGPGTRLTVL.

The rearrangement joins TRBV6-6 to TRBJ2-5; TCRdb's D call, TRBD2, is unchecked because there is no DNA. CDR3 size: 14 residues. The germline V gene has CDR1 MNHNY and CDR2 SVGAGI (reference sequence). Here the CDR3 reads CASSQKGSQETQYF.

The rearrangement uses TRBV5-4 and TRBJ2-5. This CDR3 has 14 amino acids. CDR1 SGHNT and CDR2 YYREEE come from the germline V gene (reference sequence). This chain's CDR3 is CASSLPSVGETQYF.

The chain employs TRBV5-6 and TRBJ2-2; checking the TCRdb D call of TRBD2 is not possible without DNA. The CDR3 has 17 amino acids. The V gene's germline CDR1 is SGHDT and CDR2 YYEEEE. The chain's CDR3 is CASSIRWGSPGTGELFF. The full variable domain, with the rest looked up from reference TRBV5-6 and TRBJ2-2, is DAGVTQSPTHLIKTRGQQVTLRCSPKSGHDTVSWYQQALGQGPQFIFQYYEEEERQRGNFPDRFSGHQFPNYSSELNVNALLLGDSALYLCASSIRWGSPGTGELFFGEGSRLTVL.

This chain joins TRBV7-9 and TRBJ2-3; TCRdb names TRBD1, which stays unverified in the absence of DNA. The CDR3 totals 20 residues. The germline V gene has CDR1 SEHNR and CDR2 FQNEAQ (reference sequence). This chain's CDR3 is CASSYRVLEGQGVVGDTQYF.

This chain uses TRBV29-1 with TRBJ2-4; the D call from TCRdb, TRBD1, cannot be confirmed without DNA. The CDR3 consists of 15 residues. Germline values: CDR1 SQVTM, CDR2 ANQGSEA. CDR3 sequence reads: CSVKGTGGDNSIQYF.

The genes are TRBV27 and TRBJ2-7; no DNA is available, so the TRBD2 call from TCRdb remains unchecked. CDR1 and CDR2 from the germline V gene are MNHEY and SMNVEV (reference sequence). The CDR3 has 14 residues. The CDR3 loop is CASLRRRVPYEQYF.

The J gene is TRBJ2-1, the V gene TRBV28; TCRdb selects TRBD1, and the lack of DNA leaves this call unchecked. CDR3 size: 14 residues. The germline V gene has CDR1 MDHEN and CDR2 SYDVKM. This CDR3 is CASLLRDRWNEQFF. The variable domain in full, completed from reference TRBV28 and TRBJ2-1, reads DVKVTQSSRYLVKRTGEKVFLECVQDMDHENMFWYRQDPGLGLRLIYFSYDVKMKEKGDIPEGYSVSREKKERFSLILESASTNQTSMYLCASLLRDRWNEQFFGPGTRLTVL.

This chain links TRBV7-9 with TRBJ1-2; TCRdb designates TRBD1, a call that cannot be tested without DNA. Germline assignment: CDR1 SEHNR and CDR2 FQNEAQ (reference sequence). The CDR3 contains 16 residues. The CDR3 here is CASSSDSGTGKYGYTF.

This sequence joins TRBV29-1 and TRBJ2-1; TCRdb lists TRBD1, though no DNA is available to test this call. The CDR3 extends over 14 amino acids. Per the germline V gene, CDR1 is SQVTM and CDR2 is ANQGSEA. The CDR3 sequence: CSVVGQGSYNEQFF.

The chain recombines TRBV28 with TRBJ2-1; TCRdb names TRBD1, which stays unverified in the absence of DNA. Germline CDR1 is MDHEN and CDR2 is SYDVKM. The CDR3 is 16 residues long. CDR3: CASSLGAEGSYNEQFF. Full variable domain (rest looked up from reference TRBV28 and TRBJ2-1): DVKVTQSSRYLVKRTGEKVFLECVQDMDHENMFWYRQDPGLGLRLIYFSYDVKMKEKGDIPEGYSVSREKKERFSLILESASTNQTSMYLCASSLGAEGSYNEQFFGPGTRLTVL.

The J gene is TRBJ2-1, the V gene TRBV28; TCRdb proposes TRBD2, but this gene call is untestable without DNA. The germline V gene encodes CDR1 MDHEN and CDR2 SYDVKM. The CDR3 length is 15 residues. CDR3 sequence reads: CASSLTSGRPNEQFF. The variable domain in full, with the rest retrieved from reference TRBV28 and TRBJ2-1, is DVKVTQSSRYLVKRTGEKVFLECVQDMDHENMFWYRQDPGLGLRLIYFSYDVKMKEKGDIPEGYSVSREKKERFSLILESASTNQTSMYLCASSLTSGRPNEQFFGPGTRLTVL.

The chain carries TRBV5-6 and TRBJ2-7. This CDR3 comprises 14 residues. Germline CDR1 is SGHDT and CDR2 is YYEEEE. CDR3 in amino acids: CASSLNQGAYEQYF.

The rearrangement joins TRBV3-1 to TRBJ2-7. CDR1 and CDR2 from the germline V gene are LGHDT and YNNKEL (reference sequence). The CDR3 consists of 12 residues. The CDR3 here is CASSPAYYEQYF.

V is TRBV20-1 and J is TRBJ2-7; TCRdb calls TRBD1, which cannot be checked without DNA. The germline V gene has CDR1 DFQATT and CDR2 SNEGSKA (reference sequence). The CDR3 is 13 residues long. The CDR3: CSARLWASYEQYF.

The V and J genes are TRBV9 and TRBJ2-1; lacking DNA, the TRBD2 call made by TCRdb goes unchecked. This CDR3 contains 16 residues. Germline-derived CDR1 and CDR2 are SGDLS and YYNGEE. The CDR3 loop reads CASSVVGSGGLYEQFF.